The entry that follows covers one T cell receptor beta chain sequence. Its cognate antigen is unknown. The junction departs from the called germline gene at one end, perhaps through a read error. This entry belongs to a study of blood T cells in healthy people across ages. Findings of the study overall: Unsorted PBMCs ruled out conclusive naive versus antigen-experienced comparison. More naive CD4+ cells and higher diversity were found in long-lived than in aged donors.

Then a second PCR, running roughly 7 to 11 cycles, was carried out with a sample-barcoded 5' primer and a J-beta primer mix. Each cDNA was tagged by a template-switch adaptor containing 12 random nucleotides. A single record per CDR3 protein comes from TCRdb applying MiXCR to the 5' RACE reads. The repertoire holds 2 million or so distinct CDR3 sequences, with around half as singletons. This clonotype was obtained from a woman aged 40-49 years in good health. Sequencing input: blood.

CDR3 nucleotides: TGTGCCAGCAGTTACGGGACGACAAATTCACCCCTCAACTTT. Its translation: CASSYGTTNSPLNF. This rearrangement joins TRBV6-5 to TRBJ1-6, with D maybe TRBD1 (5 bases). CDR3 length equals 14 residues. Germline loops: CDR1 MNHEY, CDR2 SVGAGI.